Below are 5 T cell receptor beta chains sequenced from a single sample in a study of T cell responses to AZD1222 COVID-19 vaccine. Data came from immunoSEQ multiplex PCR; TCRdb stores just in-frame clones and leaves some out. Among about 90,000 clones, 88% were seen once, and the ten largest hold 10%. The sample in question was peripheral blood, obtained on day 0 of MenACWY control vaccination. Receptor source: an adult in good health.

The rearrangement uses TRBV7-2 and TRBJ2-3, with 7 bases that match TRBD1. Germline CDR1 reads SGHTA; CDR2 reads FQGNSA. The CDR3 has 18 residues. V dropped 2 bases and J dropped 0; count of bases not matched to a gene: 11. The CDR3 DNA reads TGTGCCAGCAGCTTACTGGATGGGACAGTGATTAGCACAGATACGCAGTATTTT. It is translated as CASSLLDGTVISTDTQYF.

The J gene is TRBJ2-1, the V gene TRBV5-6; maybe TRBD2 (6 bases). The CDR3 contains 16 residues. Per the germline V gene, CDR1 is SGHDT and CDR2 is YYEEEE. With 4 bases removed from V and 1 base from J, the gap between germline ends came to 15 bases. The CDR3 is CASSVERARSYNEQFF. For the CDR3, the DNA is TGTGCCAGCAGCGTTGAGCGGGCCCGTTCCTACAATGAGCAGTTCTTC.

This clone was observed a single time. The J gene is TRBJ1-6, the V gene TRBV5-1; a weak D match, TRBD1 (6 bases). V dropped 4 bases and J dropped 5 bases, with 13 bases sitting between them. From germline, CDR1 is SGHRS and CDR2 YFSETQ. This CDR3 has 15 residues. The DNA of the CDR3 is TGCGCCAGCAGCCCCACAGGGAATAATAATTCACCCCTCCACTTT. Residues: CASSPTGNNNSPLHF.

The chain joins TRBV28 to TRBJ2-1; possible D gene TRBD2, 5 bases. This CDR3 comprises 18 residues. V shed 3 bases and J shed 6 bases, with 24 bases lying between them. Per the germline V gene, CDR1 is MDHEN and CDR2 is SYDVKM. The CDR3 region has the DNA TGTGCCAGCAGTTTGATTCCTCCATCCCTGAACCGGGGCAATGAGCAGTTCTTC. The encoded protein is CASSLIPPSLNRGNEQFF. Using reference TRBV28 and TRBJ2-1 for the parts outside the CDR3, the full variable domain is DVKVTQSSRYLVKRTGEKVFLECVQDMDHENMFWYRQDPGLGLRLIYFSYDVKMKEKGDIPEGYSVSREKKERFSLILESASTNQTSMYLCASSLIPPSLNRGNEQFFGPGTRLTVL.

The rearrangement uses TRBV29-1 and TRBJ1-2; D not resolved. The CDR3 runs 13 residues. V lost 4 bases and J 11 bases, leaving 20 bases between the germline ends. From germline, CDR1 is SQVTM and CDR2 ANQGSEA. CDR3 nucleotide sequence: TGCAGCGTTGCACAAACCTCTGACGCGGTGTACACCTTC. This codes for CSVAQTSDAVYTF. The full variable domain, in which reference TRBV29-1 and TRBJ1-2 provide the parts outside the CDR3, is SAVISQKPSRDICQRGTSLTIQCQVDSQVTMMFWYRQQPGQSLTLIATANQGSEATYESGFVIDKFPISRPNLTFSTLTVSNMSPEDSSIYLCSVAQTSDAVYTFGSGTRLTVV.